This T cell receptor (beta chain) was sequenced for a study of cytomegalovirus exposure and HLA in healthy donors. Assay used: immunoSEQ multiplex PCR; TCRdb lists only in-frame clones, some missing. The repertoire holds 150,000 to 200,000 clones, with 85% as singletons. CDR1 MDHEN and CDR2 SYDVKM come from the germline V gene. The CDR3 contains 13 residues. Trimming removed 3 bases from V and 0 bases from J, with 6 bases in between. In this sample, this clone turned up a few times. The chain is built from TRBV28 and TRBJ2-7; D is ambiguous. Material: PBMCs. The clonotype originates from a man in his late teens or twenties in good health and CMV-seropositive. CDR3 amino acids: CASSFRGSYEQYF. The CDR3 DNA follows: TGTGCCAGCAGTTTTCGCGGCTCCTACGAGCAGTACTTC.